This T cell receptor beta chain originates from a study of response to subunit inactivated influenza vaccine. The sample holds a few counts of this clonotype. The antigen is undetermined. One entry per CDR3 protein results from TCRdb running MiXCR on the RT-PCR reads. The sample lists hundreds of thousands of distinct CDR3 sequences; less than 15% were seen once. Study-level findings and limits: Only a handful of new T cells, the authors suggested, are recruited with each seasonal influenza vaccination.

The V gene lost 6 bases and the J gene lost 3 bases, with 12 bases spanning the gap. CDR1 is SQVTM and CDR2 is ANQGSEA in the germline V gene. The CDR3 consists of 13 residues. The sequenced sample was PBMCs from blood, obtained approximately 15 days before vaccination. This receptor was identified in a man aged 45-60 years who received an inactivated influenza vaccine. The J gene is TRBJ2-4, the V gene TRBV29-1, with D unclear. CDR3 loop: CSVGRDNKNIQYF. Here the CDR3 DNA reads TGCAGCGTGGGCCGAGACAACAAAAACATTCAGTACTTC. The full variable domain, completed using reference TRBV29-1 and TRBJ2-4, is SAVISQKPSRDICQRGTSLTIQCQVDSQVTMMFWYRQQPGQSLTLIATANQGSEATYESGFVIDKFPISRPNLTFSTLTVSNMSPEDSSIYLCSVGRDNKNIQYFGAGTRLSVL.